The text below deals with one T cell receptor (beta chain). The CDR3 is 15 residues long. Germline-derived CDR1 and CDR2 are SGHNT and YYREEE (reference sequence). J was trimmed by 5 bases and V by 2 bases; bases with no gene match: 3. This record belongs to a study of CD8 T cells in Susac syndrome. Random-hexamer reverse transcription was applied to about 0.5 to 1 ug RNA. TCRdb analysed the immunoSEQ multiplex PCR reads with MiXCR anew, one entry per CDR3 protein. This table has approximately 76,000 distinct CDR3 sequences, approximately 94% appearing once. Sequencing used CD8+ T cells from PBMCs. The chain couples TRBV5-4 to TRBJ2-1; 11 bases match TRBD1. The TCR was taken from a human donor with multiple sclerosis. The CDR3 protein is CASSFGQGADNEQFF. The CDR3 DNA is TGTGCCAGCAGCTTCGGACAGGGGGCCGACAATGAGCAGTTCTTC. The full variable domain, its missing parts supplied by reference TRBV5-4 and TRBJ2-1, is ETGVTQSPTHLIKTRGQQVTLRCSSQSGHNTVSWYQQALGQGPQFIFQYYREEENGRGNFPPRFSGLQFPNYSSELNVNALELDDSALYLCASSFGQGADNEQFFGPGTRLTVL.